A selection of T cell receptor beta chains follows, all from one sample in a study of cytomegalovirus exposure and HLA in healthy donors. TCRdb keeps only in-frame clones here, not all; method: immunoSEQ multiplex PCR. The sample holds about 130,000 clones, 80% seen once. The source material was PBMCs. The receptor set was obtained from a young man in good health and CMV-seropositive. The CDR3 runs from the conserved cysteine through the conserved F or W. The order of the fields is V gene, J gene, D gene, clone size, CDR3 DNA, CDR3 protein. The D gene is left open where the match is weak. Clone size is given for some rows only: seen once, a few or many times, or a class if the clone is expanded.

v_call: TRBV14; j_call: TRBJ2-5; d_call: TRBD1; clone_size: .; cdr3_nt: TGTGCCAGCAGCCGAGGGACAGAACAAGAGACCCAGTACTTC; cdr3_aa: CASSRGTEQETQYF
v_call: TRBV7-9; j_call: TRBJ2-1; d_call: .; clone_size: .; cdr3_nt: TGTGCCAGCAGCCCATCCCGGGACAATGAGCAGTTCTTC; cdr3_aa: CASSPSRDNEQFF
v_call: TRBV28; j_call: TRBJ2-7; d_call: TRBD1; clone_size: once; cdr3_nt: TGTGCCAGCAGTTTGAGCCCGACAGGGGATCAGGGCGAGCAGTACTTC; cdr3_aa: CASSLSPTGDQGEQYF
v_call: TRBV5-1; j_call: TRBJ1-1; d_call: .; clone_size: .; cdr3_nt: TGCGCCAGCAGCCTAGGTGGGGGGACCTGGGGCACTGAAGCTTTCTTT; cdr3_aa: CASSLGGGTWGTEAFF
v_call: TRBV13; j_call: TRBJ2-5; d_call: .; clone_size: .; cdr3_nt: TGTGCCAGCGGGGTAGGACACGGGCTAGAGACCCAGTACTTC; cdr3_aa: CASGVGHGLETQYF
v_call: TRBV6-4; j_call: TRBJ2-3; d_call: TRBD2; clone_size: .; cdr3_nt: TGTGCCAGCAGTGCGCTAGCGGGGGGCACAGATACGCAGTATTTT; cdr3_aa: CASSALAGGTDTQYF
v_call: TRBV21-1; j_call: TRBJ1-4; d_call: .; clone_size: .; cdr3_nt: TGTGCCAGCAGCAAAGACCGGGGAGGGAACGAAAAACTGTTTTTT; cdr3_aa: CASSKDRGGNEKLFF
v_call: TRBV25-1; j_call: TRBJ1-2; d_call: .; clone_size: .; cdr3_nt: TGTGCCAGCAGTGAATTTTCGGGGTCCTATGGCTACACCTTC; cdr3_aa: CASSEFSGSYGYTF
v_call: TRBV29-1; j_call: TRBJ1-2; d_call: .; clone_size: few; cdr3_nt: TGCAGCGCCCTCAGGCAGGGCAAGGATGGCTACACCTTC; cdr3_aa: CSALRQGKDGYTF
v_call: TRBV11-2; j_call: TRBJ1-2; d_call: TRBD1; clone_size: .; cdr3_nt: TGTGCCAGCAGCCTACAGACAGGGGGTAGTATCTATGGCTACACCTTC; cdr3_aa: CASSLQTGGSIYGYTF
v_call: TRBV5-4; j_call: TRBJ2-1; d_call: .; clone_size: .; cdr3_nt: TGTGCCAGCAGCAGGACCGGGGACAATGAGCAGTTCTTC; cdr3_aa: CASSRTGDNEQFF
v_call: TRBV27; j_call: TRBJ2-5; d_call: TRBD1; clone_size: .; cdr3_nt: TGTGCCAGCAGTTCCTCCTACCGGGACAGGCAAGAGACCCAGTACTTC; cdr3_aa: CASSSSYRDRQETQYF
v_call: TRBV2; j_call: TRBJ2-1; d_call: TRBD2; clone_size: .; cdr3_nt: TGTGCCAGCAGACTGACTAGCGGGGGGAACAATGAGCAGTTCTTC; cdr3_aa: CASRLTSGGNNEQFF
v_call: TRBV19; j_call: TRBJ2-1; d_call: .; clone_size: .; cdr3_nt: TGTGCCAGTAGTACCCAGACGCGGCCCTGGGTAAATGAGCAGTTCTTC; cdr3_aa: CASSTQTRPWVNEQFF
v_call: TRBV6-1; j_call: TRBJ1-2; d_call: TRBD1; clone_size: .; cdr3_nt: TGTGCCAGCAGTGAACGGACAGGAGCTAACTATGGCTACACCTTC; cdr3_aa: CASSERTGANYGYTF
v_call: TRBV7-8; j_call: TRBJ2-1; d_call: TRBD2; clone_size: .; cdr3_nt: TGTGCCAGCAGCCTACGACTAGCGGGGGGGTTTGAGCAGTTCTTC; cdr3_aa: CASSLRLAGGFEQFF
v_call: TRBV11-1; j_call: TRBJ2-5; d_call: .; clone_size: .; cdr3_nt: TGTGCCAGCAGCTTCCAGTTCCAGGAGACCCAGTACTTC; cdr3_aa: CASSFQFQETQYF
v_call: TRBV5-1; j_call: TRBJ1-4; d_call: .; clone_size: once; cdr3_nt: TGCGCCAGCAGCGAAACTACAGGGATCACTAATGAAAAACTGTTTTTT; cdr3_aa: CASSETTGITNEKLFF
v_call: TRBV5-6; j_call: TRBJ1-2; d_call: .; clone_size: .; cdr3_nt: TGTGCCAGCAGCTCCTTTGACTATGGCTACACCTTC; cdr3_aa: CASSSFDYGYTF
v_call: TRBV28; j_call: TRBJ1-6; d_call: .; clone_size: few; cdr3_nt: TGTGCCAGCCACAGGACAGTAGATAATTCACCCCTCCACTTT; cdr3_aa: CASHRTVDNSPLHF
v_call: TRBV6-6; j_call: TRBJ1-1; d_call: .; clone_size: .; cdr3_nt: TGTGCCAGCAGACCGGGGACACTGAACACTGAAGCTTTCTTT; cdr3_aa: CASRPGTLNTEAFF
v_call: TRBV28; j_call: TRBJ2-5; d_call: .; clone_size: .; cdr3_nt: TGTGCCAGCAGTTCCCACATGGAGACCCAGTACTTC; cdr3_aa: CASSSHMETQYF
v_call: TRBV7-8; j_call: TRBJ2-7; d_call: TRBD1; clone_size: few; cdr3_nt: TGTGCCAGCAGCCCCCCCTCTAGGGGGCCCACCTACGAGCAGTACTTC; cdr3_aa: CASSPPSRGPTYEQYF
v_call: TRBV6-5; j_call: TRBJ1-6; d_call: TRBD1; clone_size: .; cdr3_nt: TGTGCCAGCAGCAGCGACAGGGGAATTTCACCCCTCCACTTT; cdr3_aa: CASSSDRGISPLHF
v_call: TRBV12-5; j_call: TRBJ2-4; d_call: .; clone_size: .; cdr3_nt: TGTGCTAGTGGACTTGACCCCGGGAAAAACATTCAGTACTTC; cdr3_aa: CASGLDPGKNIQYF
v_call: TRBV19; j_call: TRBJ1-2; d_call: .; clone_size: few; cdr3_nt: TGTGCCAGTAACAATGAGGAGCAGAACTATGGCTACACCTTC; cdr3_aa: CASNNEEQNYGYTF
v_call: TRBV5-1; j_call: TRBJ2-2; d_call: TRBD2; clone_size: .; cdr3_nt: TGCGCCAGCAGCGTGGAGGCGCGGGGGGGCGGCACCGGGGAGCTGTTTTTT; cdr3_aa: CASSVEARGGGTGELFF
v_call: TRBV29-1; j_call: TRBJ2-6; d_call: TRBD1; clone_size: .; cdr3_nt: TGCAGCGTTGAAGCTTGGGACAGGGTCTCTGGGGCCAACGTCCTGACTTTC; cdr3_aa: CSVEAWDRVSGANVLTF
v_call: TRBV4-1; j_call: TRBJ1-5; d_call: TRBD1; clone_size: few; cdr3_nt: TGCGCCAGCAGCCGATGGGAAAGGACAGGGGGAAGCAATCAGCCCCAGCATTTT; cdr3_aa: CASSRWERTGGSNQPQHF
v_call: TRBV28; j_call: TRBJ2-7; d_call: .; clone_size: few; cdr3_nt: TGTGCCAGCACCCGCGAGGGGGGGAGTGTCCCCTACGAGCAGTACTTC; cdr3_aa: CASTREGGSVPYEQYF
v_call: TRBV29-1; j_call: TRBJ1-2; d_call: TRBD1; clone_size: .; cdr3_nt: TGCAGCGTACAGGGGACTCGCTATGGCTACACCTTC; cdr3_aa: CSVQGTRYGYTF
v_call: TRBV12-5; j_call: TRBJ2-3; d_call: .; clone_size: few; cdr3_nt: TGTGCTAGTGGTTTGATTCAGGGCACAGATACGCAGTATTTT; cdr3_aa: CASGLIQGTDTQYF
v_call: TRBV5-1; j_call: TRBJ2-5; d_call: .; clone_size: .; cdr3_nt: TGCGCCAGCAGCCTGCTAGCTAGAGGCCAAGAAGCGACCCAGTACTTC; cdr3_aa: CASSLLARGQEATQYF
v_call: TRBV7-9; j_call: TRBJ2-5; d_call: TRBD2; clone_size: .; cdr3_nt: TGTGCCAGCAGCGACCTAACGGCCAGCGGGGGGGCCAGAGAGACCCAGTACTTC; cdr3_aa: CASSDLTASGGARETQYF
v_call: TRBV10-1; j_call: TRBJ2-5; d_call: .; clone_size: .; cdr3_nt: TGCGCCAGCAGTGCGGGACTCGGAAAGACCCAGTACTTC; cdr3_aa: CASSAGLGKTQYF
v_call: TRBV6-1; j_call: TRBJ2-7; d_call: .; clone_size: .; cdr3_nt: TGTGCCAGCAGGTCCAGCGGCTCCTACGAGCAGTACTTC; cdr3_aa: CASRSSGSYEQYF
v_call: TRBV7-9; j_call: TRBJ2-5; d_call: .; clone_size: .; cdr3_nt: TGTGCCAGCAGGGGCTGGGCAGGGGCCCTTTCGGACCAAGAGACCCAGTACTTC; cdr3_aa: CASRGWAGALSDQETQYF
v_call: TRBV6-1; j_call: TRBJ2-1; d_call: TRBD1; clone_size: .; cdr3_nt: TGTGCCAGCAGTGACTACAGGGGGCGCTCCTACAATGAGCAGTTCTTC; cdr3_aa: CASSDYRGRSYNEQFF
v_call: TRBV19; j_call: TRBJ2-7; d_call: .; clone_size: .; cdr3_nt: TGTGCCAGTAGTATATTACCGGGACTCTACGAGCAGTACTTC; cdr3_aa: CASSILPGLYEQYF
v_call: TRBV5-1; j_call: TRBJ2-2; d_call: TRBD2; clone_size: .; cdr3_nt: TGCGCCAGCAGCCCCGGCCGGGGGGGGTTAACCGGGGAGCTGTTTTTT; cdr3_aa: CASSPGRGGLTGELFF
v_call: TRBV6-1; j_call: TRBJ1-2; d_call: .; clone_size: few; cdr3_nt: TGTGCCAGCAGTTTGACAGAAAACTATGGCTACACCTTC; cdr3_aa: CASSLTENYGYTF
v_call: TRBV5-8; j_call: TRBJ2-7; d_call: TRBD1; clone_size: .; cdr3_nt: TGTGCCAGCAGCTACACCCGGGACAGACAGTACTTC; cdr3_aa: CASSYTRDRQYF
v_call: TRBV9; j_call: TRBJ1-2; d_call: .; clone_size: .; cdr3_nt: TGTGCCAGCAGAGACCCCGACGGGAAGTATGGCTACACCTTC; cdr3_aa: CASRDPDGKYGYTF
v_call: TRBV2; j_call: TRBJ2-2; d_call: .; clone_size: once; cdr3_nt: TGTGCCAGCGAGGGGGTAGCGAACACCGGGGAGCTGTTTTTT; cdr3_aa: CASEGVANTGELFF
v_call: TRBV5-6; j_call: TRBJ1-2; d_call: TRBD1; clone_size: .; cdr3_nt: TGTGCCAGCATGCGCGGACAGGGGGCGCTCGGCTATGGCTACACCTTC; cdr3_aa: CASMRGQGALGYGYTF
v_call: TRBV6-4; j_call: TRBJ2-3; d_call: TRBD2; clone_size: few; cdr3_nt: TGTGCCAGCAGCCAGCAGGCGGGGAGGGCAGATACGCAGTATTTT; cdr3_aa: CASSQQAGRADTQYF
v_call: TRBV4-2; j_call: TRBJ1-2; d_call: .; clone_size: .; cdr3_nt: TGTGCCAGCAGCCAAGAAACAGAGAACTATGGCTACACCTTC; cdr3_aa: CASSQETENYGYTF
v_call: TRBV21-1; j_call: TRBJ1-2; d_call: .; clone_size: few; cdr3_nt: TGTGCCAGCAGCAGGGGCGGTGGCTACACCTTC; cdr3_aa: CASSRGGGYTF
v_call: TRBV10-1; j_call: TRBJ1-1; d_call: .; clone_size: once; cdr3_nt: TGCGCCAGCAGTGAGTCGACAGGCCTGAACACTGAAGCTTTCTTT; cdr3_aa: CASSESTGLNTEAFF
v_call: TRBV5-8; j_call: TRBJ2-3; d_call: .; clone_size: few; cdr3_nt: TGTGCCAGCAGCCCGAGGTTGATGAGCACAGATACGCAGTATTTT; cdr3_aa: CASSPRLMSTDTQYF
v_call: TRBV7-2; j_call: TRBJ1-2; d_call: .; clone_size: .; cdr3_nt: TGTGCCAGCAGCCGTACTCGAGCTAACTATGGCTACACCTTC; cdr3_aa: CASSRTRANYGYTF
v_call: TRBV2; j_call: TRBJ1-2; d_call: TRBD1; clone_size: .; cdr3_nt: TGTGCCAGCAGTGAAGTAACAGGGGAGGTCGGTGGCTACACCTTC; cdr3_aa: CASSEVTGEVGGYTF
v_call: TRBV5-1; j_call: TRBJ2-2; d_call: .; clone_size: .; cdr3_nt: TGCGCCAGCAGCTCCCGGACATCTAACACCGGGGAGCTGTTTTTT; cdr3_aa: CASSSRTSNTGELFF
v_call: TRBV9; j_call: TRBJ1-1; d_call: TRBD1; clone_size: .; cdr3_nt: TGTGCCAGCAGCGTCGCAGGGGGTAACACTGAAGCTTTCTTT; cdr3_aa: CASSVAGGNTEAFF
v_call: TRBV7-2; j_call: TRBJ1-1; d_call: TRBD1; clone_size: .; cdr3_nt: TGTGCCAGCAGCTTAGTAGGGGGCATCACTGAAGCTTTCTTT; cdr3_aa: CASSLVGGITEAFF
v_call: TRBV13; j_call: TRBJ1-1; d_call: .; clone_size: .; cdr3_nt: TGTGCCAGCAGCTTAAGGGGGAGGAACACTGAAGCTTTCTTT; cdr3_aa: CASSLRGRNTEAFF
v_call: TRBV29-1; j_call: TRBJ2-7; d_call: TRBD2; clone_size: .; cdr3_nt: TGCATCACTCCCGGACTAGCGGGGACGAAGTACGAGCAGTACTTC; cdr3_aa: CITPGLAGTKYEQYF